These 29 T cell receptor beta chains originate from one sample sequenced in a study of molecular identifiers for immune sequencing clone quantification. TCRdb reprocessed the PCR reads via MiXCR and lists one record per CDR3 protein. This table holds some 40,000 distinct CDR3 sequences, around 18% found once. Material for sequencing was naive CD8+ T cells from blood, with Jurkat cell RNA spiked in. This sample's subset: FACS-sorted CD8+CD4-CCR7+CD45RA+ naive T cells. These receptors were collected from a human donor in good health. Some libraries in this study had Jurkat cell RNA spiked in.

The sample holds many counts of this clonotype. The chain joins TRBV7-6 to TRBJ2-2; 11 nucleotides align to TRBD2. This CDR3 comprises 17 residues. In germline, CDR1 is SGHVS, CDR2 FNYEAQ. V shed 3 bases, J shed 1 base, and the junction held 4 bases outside the gene matches. The DNA for the CDR3 is TGTGCCAGCAGCTTCGGGACTAGCGGATGGAACACCGGGGAGCTGTTTTTT. It is translated as CASSFGTSGWNTGELFF.

In its sample, this clonotype was seen many times. The chain is built from TRBV9 and TRBJ2-7; TRBD1 or TRBD2 may be the D gene (7 bases each). Germline lookup yields CDR1 SGDLS and CDR2 YYNGEE. The V and J ends lost 7 bases and 3 bases respectively, with 20 bases between them. The CDR3 sequence is 15 residues long. The DNA for the CDR3 is TGTGCCAGCGCCCCAGGGGGGGGGGCTGACTACGAGCAGTACTTC. Translation: CASAPGGGADYEQYF.

This clonotype was counted only a few times. V and J are TRBV7-9 and TRBJ2-2; D remains unclear. Germline V CDR1 and CDR2: SEHNR, FQNEAQ (reference sequence). V was clipped by 1 base and J by 2 bases, with 8 bases between them. The CDR3 spans 15 residues. CDR3 bases: TGTGCCAGCAGCTTAGTGGTTAAAAACACCGGGGAGCTGTTTTTT. It is translated as CASSLVVKNTGELFF.

This clonotype was picked up many times. This sequence joins TRBV6-4 and TRBJ2-1, with D tentatively TRBD1 (7 bases). The CDR3 is 15 residues long. The germline V and J ends were trimmed by 5 bases and 7 bases, with 18 bases remaining between them. The germline CDR1 and CDR2 sequences are MRHNA and SNTAGT. CDR3 in DNA: TGTGCCAGCAGTCCCAGGGGGGAGGTGTATAATGAGCAGTTCTTC. Amino acids: CASSPRGEVYNEQFF.

This clonotype turned up a few times. The chain joins TRBV9 to TRBJ2-1, with D uncertain. The CDR3 has 16 residues. Looked up from germline, CDR1 is SGDLS and CDR2 is YYNGEE. The V end lost 0 bases, the J end lost 4 bases, and 14 bases lay between the germline ends. CDR3 DNA sequence: TGTGCCAGCAGCGTAGAACACTACCCCACGTACAATGAGCAGTTCTTC. Translated: CASSVEHYPTYNEQFF.

This clonotype is medium-sized (0.01 to 0.1%) within its sample. This rearrangement joins TRBV12-3 or TRBV12-4 to TRBJ1-5, with D possibly being TRBD1 (5 bases). This CDR3 region has 14 residues. V lost 0 bases, J lost 4 bases, and 7 bases lay in between. CDR3 sequence: CASSLAGRNQPQHF. The DNA for the CDR3 is TGTGCCAGCAGTTTAGCGGGACGGAATCAGCCCCAGCATTTT.

This clonotype has more than one count but fewer than ten. V is TRBV19 and J is TRBJ2-3, with 9 bases lining up with TRBD1. With V trimmed by 3 bases and J by 2 bases, 6 bases remained unmatched. Germline CDR1 LNHDA, CDR2 SQIVND (reference sequence). This CDR3 has 16 residues. The CDR3 coding sequence is TGTGCCAGTAGTATCCCGGACAGGGGCCTCACAGATACGCAGTATTTT. Protein product: CASSIPDRGLTDTQYF.

This clonotype has a handful of counts. V is TRBV28 and J is TRBJ2-7, with TRBD2 matching over 9 bases. The CDR3 has 17 residues. Trimming at V came to 5 bases and at J to 1 base, leaving 12 bases not matched to a gene. Germline CDR1 reads MDHEN; CDR2 reads SYDVKM. As DNA, the CDR3 is TGTGCCAGCAGTACATTGGTCGGACTAGCGCTGTCCTACGAGCAGTACTTC. This translates into CASSTLVGLALSYEQYF.

This clonotype was counted a few times. The chain is built from TRBV4-1 and TRBJ2-3, with 9 bases fitting TRBD1. From germline, CDR1 is MGHRA and CDR2 YSYEKL. J lost 2 bases, V lost 7 bases, and 10 bases had no gene match. This CDR3 is 16 amino acids long. The CDR3 here is CASNQRGQGATDTQYF. Written as DNA, the CDR3 is TGCGCCAGCAACCAGAGGGGACAGGGCGCCACAGATACGCAGTATTTT.

There are many counts of this clonotype. Here the CDR3 reads CASSLDSLQYEQYF. CDR3 sequence (DNA): TGTGCCAGCAGCCTGGACAGCCTGCAATACGAGCAGTACTTC. The chain uses TRBV7-9 and TRBJ2-7; a weak D match, TRBD1 (6 bases). Germline V CDR1 and CDR2: SEHNR, FQNEAQ (reference sequence). The CDR3 contains 14 residues. Trimming cost V 5 bases and J 4 bases, with 15 bases left between them.

The V call is TRBV5-1, the J call TRBJ1-5; no firm D call. Trimming pared 3 bases from V and 0 bases from J, leaving 10 bases between. Germline V CDR1 and CDR2: SGHRS, YFSETQ. The CDR3 has 15 residues. The CDR3 nucleotides are TGCGCCAGCAGCTGGACTGGGAATAGCAATCAGCCCCAGCATTTT. It translates to CASSWTGNSNQPQHF.

This clonotype occurred a few times. The chain combines TRBV28 with TRBJ2-3, with no clear D. Per germline, CDR1 MDHEN and CDR2 SYDVKM. The length of the CDR3 is 13 residues. The ends were cut back, 7 bases at V and 5 bases at J, with 13 bases in the middle. CDR3 bases: TGTGCCAGCATCCGCCCACCAGGAGATACGCAGTATTTT. It specifies CASIRPPGDTQYF.

This rearrangement joins TRBV19 to TRBJ2-6; TRBD2 is a possible D gene (6 bases). The CDR3 has 15 residues. The V end lost 3 bases, the J end lost 2 bases, and 8 bases lay between the germline ends. Germline V gene sequence: CDR1 LNHDA, CDR2 SQIVND (reference sequence). This chain's CDR3 is CASSMGGTGANVLTF. As DNA, the CDR3 is TGTGCCAGTAGTATGGGGGGAACTGGGGCCAACGTCCTGACTTTC.

This clonotype appeared a few times. V gene TRBV14 combines with J gene TRBJ2-3; 12 nucleotides line up with TRBD2. The trim removed 3 bases at V and 5 bases at J, leaving 6 bases unmatched. The germline gives CDR1 SGHDN, CDR2 FVKESK. The length of the CDR3 is 16 residues. CDR3 DNA sequence: TGTGCCAGCAGCCAGTTCTTGACTAGCGGGGGAGATACGCAGTATTTT. It is translated as CASSQFLTSGGDTQYF.

The chain recombines TRBV27 with TRBJ2-1; possible D gene TRBD2, 6 bases. Between the trimmed V and J ends, which lost 5 bases and 4 bases, there was a span of 12 bases. Germline assignment: CDR1 MNHEY and CDR2 SMNVEV (reference sequence). The CDR3 is made up of 14 amino acids. CDR3 nucleotides: TGTGCCAGCAGTCGGGCGGGAAGGTACAATGAGCAGTTCTTC. It encodes CASSRAGRYNEQFF.

There are many counts of this clonotype. This chain connects TRBV7-9 to TRBJ2-5; 9 bases fit TRBD1. The J segment lost 4 bases and the V segment lost 3 bases, leaving 9 bases of the junction unmatched. This CDR3 is 16 amino acids long. Germline CDR1 SEHNR, CDR2 FQNEAQ (reference sequence). CDR3 nucleotides: TGTGCCAGCAGCTTCCCGATGACAGGGGGTTCAGAGACCCAGTACTTC. The encoded protein is CASSFPMTGGSETQYF. The full variable domain, rest sourced from reference TRBV7-9 and TRBJ2-5, is DTGVSQNPRHKITKRGQNVTFRCDPISEHNRLYWYRQTLGQGPEFLTYFQNEAQLEKSRLLSDRFSAERPKGSFSTLEIQRTEQGDSAMYLCASSFPMTGGSETQYFGPGTRLLVL.

The chain couples TRBV20-1 to TRBJ2-2; TRBD1 matches at 9 bases. The V gene end was trimmed by 6 bases and the J gene end by 7 bases; junction bases not matched to a gene: 6. Looked up from germline, CDR1 is DFQATT and CDR2 is SNEGSKA (reference sequence). CDR3 size: 13 residues. Written as DNA, the CDR3 is TGCAGTGCCCGGGACAGGGTGAGCGGGGAGCTGTTTTTT. Amino acid sequence: CSARDRVSGELFF.

As to this clonotype: This could be a read error, since a much larger clone is one nucleotide away. Written as DNA, the CDR3 is TGTGCCAGCAGTCTTCCGGGGAGCAGCGGGCAGTACTTC. The encoded protein is CASSLPGSSGQYF. V usage is TRBV12-3 or TRBV12-4 and J usage is TRBJ2-7, with a possible D match to TRBD2 (5 bases). Between the trimmed V and J ends, which lost 5 bases and 9 bases, there was a span of 17 bases. This CDR3 is built from 13 residues.

V gene TRBV28 combines with J gene TRBJ2-3; 8 bases fit TRBD2. This CDR3 spans 15 amino acids. J gave up 6 bases and V 3 bases, and 8 bases lay outside the gene matches. Germline values: CDR1 MDHEN, CDR2 SYDVKM. The CDR3 loop reads CASSLERELADTQYF. DNA of the CDR3: TGTGCCAGCAGTTTGGAGCGGGAGTTGGCGGATACGCAGTATTTT.

This clonotype was seen ten or more times. The CDR3 protein is CSAIHPSGSSYNEQFF. The CDR3 nucleotides read TGCAGTGCCATACACCCTAGCGGGAGCTCCTACAATGAGCAGTTCTTC. The V call is TRBV20-1, the J call TRBJ2-1; 10 bases are shared with TRBD2. After removal of 6 bases from V and 0 bases from J, the junction contained 8 bases not matched to a gene. Germline V lookup: CDR1 DFQATT, CDR2 SNEGSKA (reference sequence). The CDR3 has 16 residues.

This clonotype was picked up many times. The rearrangement links TRBV7-2 to TRBJ2-5; 7 bases align to TRBD1. This CDR3 contains 16 residues. The V segment lost 4 bases and the J segment 5 bases; nucleotides outside the gene matches: 13. Germline V gene data show CDR1 as SGHTA and CDR2 as FQGNSA. In DNA form, the CDR3 reads TGTGCCAGCAGCTCGAACGTCCGACAGGGTTGGGAGACCCAGTACTTC. It yields the protein CASSSNVRQGWETQYF.

The chain combines TRBV9 with TRBJ2-7; 7 positions agree with TRBD2. This CDR3 has 15 amino acids. Per germline, CDR1 SGDLS and CDR2 YYNGEE. V lost 4 bases and J lost 7; bases outside the gene matches: 14. CDR3: CASSPRLAGIGEQYF. CDR3 nucleotides: TGTGCCAGCAGCCCGAGACTAGCAGGCATAGGGGAGCAGTACTTC. Together with reference TRBV9 and TRBJ2-7, the CDR3 gives the full variable domain: DSGVTQTPKHLITATGQRVTLRCSPRSGDLSVYWYQQSLDQGLQFLIQYYNGEERAKGNILERFSAQQFPDLHSELNLSSLELGDSALYFCASSPRLAGIGEQYFGPGTRLTVT.

The V call is TRBV19, the J call TRBJ2-7; unclear D gene. This CDR3 spans 14 amino acids. V was clipped by 1 base and J by 1 base, with 8 bases between them. Germline V gene data show CDR1 as LNHDA and CDR2 as SQIVND (reference sequence). CDR3 residues: CASSIGSGSYEQYF. The DNA for the CDR3 is TGTGCCAGTAGTATAGGGTCAGGATCCTACGAGCAGTACTTC.

This clonotype was observed many times. V and J are TRBV29-1 and TRBJ2-3, with 9 bases identical to TRBD2. Germline-derived CDR1 and CDR2 are SQVTM and ANQGSEA. Trimming removed 3 bases from V and 5 bases from J; junction bases left unmatched: 6. The CDR3 has 14 residues. The CDR3 DNA follows: TGCAGCGTTGAGGGCGGGAGGGCTGGAGATACGCAGTATTTT. Its protein is CSVEGGRAGDTQYF.

This clonotype was seen repeatedly, ten times or more. The chain combines TRBV9 with TRBJ1-1; tentative D call: TRBD1 (5 bases). This CDR3 contains 15 residues. The germline CDR1 and CDR2 sequences are SGDLS and YYNGEE. Between the trimmed V and J ends, which lost 0 bases and 5 bases, there was a span of 14 bases. The CDR3: CASSVGFAGLTEAFF. The CDR3 region has the DNA TGTGCCAGCAGCGTAGGTTTTGCAGGGCTGACTGAAGCTTTCTTT. The entire variable domain, with the rest obtained from reference TRBV9 and TRBJ1-1, is as follows: DSGVTQTPKHLITATGQRVTLRCSPRSGDLSVYWYQQSLDQGLQFLIQYYNGEERAKGNILERFSAQQFPDLHSELNLSSLELGDSALYFCASSVGFAGLTEAFFGQGTRLTVV.

This clonotype was detected a few times. The gene calls are TRBV27 and TRBJ2-7; D not resolved. Germline V lookup: CDR1 MNHEY, CDR2 SMNVEV (reference sequence). The CDR3 has 13 residues. The ends were cut back, 5 bases at V and 4 bases at J, with 12 bases in the middle. As DNA, the CDR3 is TGTGCCAGCAGTCCCCTAACCCATTACGAGCAGTACTTC. Protein product: CASSPLTHYEQYF.

The chain uses TRBV12-3 or TRBV12-4 and TRBJ2-1, with TRBD2 identical over 11 bases. The J segment lost 9 bases and the V segment lost 3 bases, leaving 7 bases of the junction unmatched. The CDR3 has 15 amino acids. This CDR3 reads CASSFFLAGGREQFF. DNA of the CDR3: TGTGCCAGCAGTTTTTTCCTAGCGGGAGGTCGTGAGCAGTTCTTC.

In this sample, this clonotype is medium-sized (0.01 to 0.1%). The CDR3 loop reads CASSPGGAETQYF. CDR3 coding DNA: TGTGCCAGCAGCCCAGGGGGCGCGGAGACCCAGTACTTC. The gene calls are TRBV12-3 or TRBV12-4 and TRBJ2-5; 8 bases map to TRBD1. The CDR3 has 13 amino acids. V lost 6 bases and J lost 5; bases outside the gene matches: 5.

This clonotype has at least ten counts. The rearrangement uses TRBV11-2 and TRBJ2-1; no definite D call. This CDR3 is 13 amino acids long. V lost 2 bases and J 2 bases, leaving 4 bases between the germline ends. Germline V gives CDR1 SGHAT, CDR2 FQNNGV. In DNA form, the CDR3 reads TGTGCCAGCAGCTTATTTACCTACAATGAGCAGTTCTTC. Amino acids: CASSLFTYNEQFF.